This TCR beta chain was recovered during a study of metastatic and nonmetastatic thyroid tumors. The overall study: Comparison of repertoires was carried out across blood and tumor or nodule tissue from malignant and benign thyroid patients. General study results and limits: It was reported that TCR beta diversity was significantly higher in malignant thyroid tumors than benign nodules, in blood and tumor.

Each patient came to thyroid surgery without any prior treatment (of any kind). Per the germline V gene, CDR1 is LNHDA and CDR2 is SQIVND (reference sequence). CDR3 size: 15 residues. With 2 bases clipped from V and 1 base from J, the junction kept 1 base outside the gene matches. How the authors handled the data: Clinicopathological groups supplied CDR3 differences that were used to build a distant-metastasis classifier for papillary thyroid cancer. TCRdb re-called the PCR reads through MiXCR. None of the V and J calls come from the authors' own analysis; TCRdb made them. The table lists some 84,000 clones, less than 10% of them singletons. This clone has a count of ten or more. Its target is not known.

The V call is TRBV19, the J call TRBJ2-4; 8 bases align to TRBD2. This sequence was found in a female donor with papillary thyroid cancer or a benign thyroid nodule (not recorded which). Some clones in this sample may be carry-over from other donors' samples. The specimen was blood. This chain's CDR3 is CASSISGGAKNIQYF. The CDR3 DNA reads TGTGCCAGTAGTATATCGGGGGGGGCCAAAAACATTCAGTACTTC.